Presented here are 28 T cell receptor beta chains from one specimen sequenced in a study of identical twins. TCRdb re-called the 5' RACE reads with MiXCR, one entry per CDR3 protein. The repertoire consists of 1.5 million or so distinct CDR3 sequences, with under 35% occurring once and the leading ten covering about 0.25%. Sequencing input: cord blood. Receptors originate from a newborn girl in good health.

The sample holds one count of this clonotype. A single base separates this from a much larger clone, so it may be a read error. The chain couples TRBV5-1 to TRBJ2-1; D call uncertain. In germline, CDR1 is SGHRS, CDR2 YFSETQ. This CDR3 contains 18 residues. V lost 0 bases and J lost 4, with 20 bases in between. The CDR3 DNA reads as TGCGCCAGCAGCTTGGAAGTATCAGGAGTTCGTGGGTACAATGAGCAGTTCTTC. Residues: CASSLEVSGVRGYNEQFF.

The chain is built from TRBV14 and TRBJ1-2, with a possible D match to TRBD1 (5 bases). The germline V gene encodes CDR1 SGHDN and CDR2 FVKESK. V dropped 4 bases and J dropped 4 bases, with 13 bases sitting between them. This CDR3 has 14 residues. The CDR3 coding sequence is TGTGCCAGCAGCCGGGGCCTGGCTCGCTATGGCTACACCTTC. Protein sequence: CASSRGLARYGYTF.

The chain employs TRBV2 and TRBJ1-2; no clear D gene. V was shortened by 4 bases and J by 0 bases, with 18 bases between the two germline ends. Germline CDR1 SNHLY, CDR2 FYNNEI. This CDR3 comprises 17 residues. CDR3 in amino acids: CASSVIRVGLTNYGYTF. For the CDR3, the DNA is TGTGCCAGCAGTGTCATAAGGGTGGGCCTCACTAACTATGGCTACACCTTC. The full variable domain, with the rest looked up from reference TRBV2 and TRBJ1-2, is EPEVTQTPSHQVTQMGQEVILRCVPISNHLYFYWYRQILGQKVEFLVSFYNNEISEKSEIFDDQFSVERPDGSNFTLKIRSTKLEDSAMYFCASSVIRVGLTNYGYTFGSGTRLTVV.

This clonotype was observed a handful of times. The V call is TRBV28, the J call TRBJ1-5; weak D call: TRBD1 (5 bases). The germline V and J ends were trimmed by 4 bases and 5 bases, with 9 bases remaining between them. This CDR3 contains 13 residues. The V gene's germline CDR1 is MDHEN and CDR2 SYDVKM. The CDR3 DNA reads as TGTGCCAGCAGTTGGGACGGATATCAGCCCCAGCATTTT. Translated, it gives CASSWDGYQPQHF.

This clonotype appeared a few times. The chain combines TRBV20-1 with TRBJ2-2; 12 bases are shared with TRBD2. CDR3 length: 14 amino acids. CDR1 and CDR2 (germline): DFQATT, SNEGSKA (reference sequence). V shed 6 bases, J shed 4 bases, and the junction held 3 bases outside the gene matches. CDR3 protein: CSAGLAGTTGELFF. The CDR3 DNA is TGCAGTGCCGGACTAGCGGGGACCACCGGGGAGCTGTTTTTT.

The rearrangement uses TRBV24-1 and TRBJ2-5; D might be TRBD1 (6 bases). The J call is doubtful: the DNA matches TRBJ2-7 better. The CDR3 totals 17 residues. Germline CDR1 reads KGHDR; CDR2 reads SFDVKD. In DNA, the CDR3 is TGTGCCACCAGTGATTTGGGGCCCCAGGGGAAGATCTACGAGCAGTACTTC. It specifies CATSDLGPQGKIYEQYF.

The genes are TRBV20-1 and TRBJ2-4; D is perhaps TRBD2 (6 bases). This CDR3 is built from 16 residues. With 3 bases removed from V and 0 bases from J, the gap between germline ends came to 15 bases. The germline gives CDR1 DFQATT, CDR2 SNEGSKA (reference sequence). DNA of the CDR3: TGCAGTGCTAGTATAGTTGGGGGGATAGCCAAAAACATTCAGTACTTC. Amino acid sequence: CSASIVGGIAKNIQYF.

This clonotype was seen more than once but under ten times. The chain joins TRBV5-1 to TRBJ2-1; the match to TRBD2 covers 7 bases. The CDR3 totals 16 residues. Germline V gene sequence: CDR1 SGHRS, CDR2 YFSETQ. The trim removed 2 bases at V and 4 bases at J, leaving 9 bases unmatched. The CDR3 reads CASSFRAGDPYNEQFF. Here the CDR3 DNA reads TGCGCCAGCAGCTTTCGGGCGGGAGATCCGTACAATGAGCAGTTCTTC.

CDR3 protein: CASSLSGRASYNEQFF. The CDR3 DNA follows: TGCGCCAGCAGCCTTAGCGGGAGGGCGTCCTACAATGAGCAGTTCTTC. The genes are TRBV5-1 and TRBJ2-1, with 11 bases lining up with TRBD2. CDR3 size: 16 residues. V shed 4 bases, J shed 1 base, and the junction held 4 bases outside the gene matches. Looked up from germline, CDR1 is SGHRS and CDR2 is YFSETQ.

About this clonotype itself: The conserved phenylalanine or tryptophan is not found at the CDR3 terminus, so this likely reflects a read error. The chain links TRBV10-2 to TRBJ1-2, with D possibly matching TRBD1 (5 bases). The CDR3 is 13 amino acids. Trimming cost V 3 bases and J 6 bases, with 11 bases left between them. Looked up from germline, CDR1 is WSHSY and CDR2 is SAAADI. CDR3 bases: TGCGCCAGCAGTGACCGGGACGAAGATGGCTACACCTAC. It translates to CASSDRDEDGYTY.

This chain uses TRBV28 with TRBJ2-7, with TRBD1 identical over 8 bases. Germline V gene lookup returns CDR1 MDHEN and CDR2 SYDVKM. The junction had 8 bases not matched to a gene; V was cut back by 5 bases and J by 2 bases. CDR3 length: 15 residues. This chain's CDR3 is CASSLETGDPYEQYF. In nucleotides, the CDR3 is TGTGCCAGCAGTCTAGAGACAGGGGACCCCTACGAGCAGTACTTC.

This clonotype was detected only a few times. The gene calls are TRBV18 and TRBJ1-1, with a weak D call TRBD1 (5 bases). The CDR3 has 14 residues. V shed 3 bases and J shed 5 bases, with 13 bases lying between them. CDR1 KGHSH and CDR2 LQKENI come from the germline V gene. Written as DNA, the CDR3 is TGTGCCAGCTCACCGAGAGGGACTAAGACTGAAGCTTTCTTT. Translation gives CASSPRGTKTEAFF.

This clonotype came up a few times. This chain connects TRBV20-1 to TRBJ2-5; perhaps TRBD2 as D (5 bases). CDR1 is DFQATT and CDR2 is SNEGSKA in the germline V gene (reference sequence). The germline V and J ends were trimmed by 3 bases and 0 bases, with 17 bases remaining between them. The CDR3 is 16 residues long. The CDR3 bases are TGCAGTGCTAGCGCTGGGAGAGGCGGCAACCAAGAGACCCAGTACTTC. Translating it yields CSASAGRGGNQETQYF.

This clonotype occurred once. This may be a read error, as it is one base from a much larger clone. V is TRBV7-9 and J is TRBJ1-5; D uncertain. This CDR3 region has 15 residues. The germline V gene has CDR1 SEHNR and CDR2 FQNEAQ (reference sequence). CDR3 sequence reads: CAGSFGRYSNQPQHF. The CDR3 DNA is TGTGCCGGCAGCTTTGGGCGTTATAGCAATCAGCCCCAGCATTTT.

The chain couples TRBV20-1 to TRBJ1-4; TRBD1 might be the D (6 bases). The CDR3 contains 15 residues. Germline loops: CDR1 DFQATT, CDR2 SNEGSKA (reference sequence). The V gene lost 0 bases and the J gene lost 8 bases, with 16 bases spanning the gap. The chain's CDR3 is CSARDTGQDSEKLFF. CDR3 in DNA: TGCAGTGCTAGAGATACAGGGCAAGATAGCGAAAAACTGTTTTTT.

This clonotype occurred a few times. The chain recombines TRBV9 with TRBJ1-4, with D tentatively TRBD1 (6 bases). Germline V gene lookup returns CDR1 SGDLS and CDR2 YYNGEE. The ends were cut back, 0 bases at V and 0 bases at J, with 15 bases in the middle. The CDR3 runs to 18 residues. CDR3 loop: CASSVAWQGPTTNEKLFF. As DNA, the CDR3 is TGTGCCAGCAGCGTAGCTTGGCAGGGGCCCACAACTAATGAAAAACTGTTTTTT. The full variable domain, with the rest looked up from reference TRBV9 and TRBJ1-4, is DSGVTQTPKHLITATGQRVTLRCSPRSGDLSVYWYQQSLDQGLQFLIQYYNGEERAKGNILERFSAQQFPDLHSELNLSSLELGDSALYFCASSVAWQGPTTNEKLFFGSGTQLSVL.

This chain uses TRBV18 with TRBJ2-3, with D tentatively TRBD2 (5 bases). CDR1 and CDR2 (germline): KGHSH, LQKENI. The CDR3 is 14 residues long. The ends were cut back, 0 bases at V and 6 bases at J, with 10 bases in the middle. CDR3 sequence: CASSPPDLADTQYF. DNA for the CDR3: TGTGCCAGCTCACCACCGGACTTAGCGGATACGCAGTATTTT.

This CDR3 reads CSATRDSNEKLFF. DNA for the CDR3: TGCAGTGCTACCAGGGACAGTAATGAAAAACTGTTTTTT. This sequence joins TRBV20-1 and TRBJ1-4; TRBD1 matches at 7 bases. CDR3 length: 13 amino acids. From germline, CDR1 is DFQATT and CDR2 SNEGSKA (reference sequence). The V gene end was trimmed by 4 bases and the J gene end by 4 bases; junction bases not matched to a gene: 3.

This chain joins TRBV6-2 or TRBV6-3 and TRBJ2-6; weak D call: TRBD1 (5 bases). The length of the CDR3 is 15 residues. The germline CDR1 and CDR2 sequences are MNHEY and SVGEGT. Trimming took off 7 bases at V and 0 bases at J, with 10 bases between the two ends. The CDR3 nucleotides are TGTGCCAGCACCCACAGGAGCTCTGGGGCCAACGTCCTGACTTTC. Protein sequence: CASTHRSSGANVLTF.

Concerning this clonotype: The junction departs from the called germline gene at one end, perhaps through a read error. The chain links TRBV7-6 to TRBJ1-6, with D unclear. The germline gives CDR1 SGHVS, CDR2 FNYEAQ. This CDR3 is 18 amino acids long. For the CDR3, the DNA is TGTGCCAGCAGCTTAGGGGTCATAGGGATTCGGAATGATTCACCCCCCCACTTT. As protein: CASSLGVIGIRNDSPPHF. The whole variable domain, remainder taken from reference TRBV7-6 and TRBJ1-6, is GAGVSQSPRYKVTKRGQDVALRCDPISGHVSLYWYRQALGQGPEFLTYFNYEAQQDKSGLPNDRFSAERPEGSISTLTIQRTEQRDSAMYRCASSLGVIGIRNDSPPHFGNGTRLTVT.

This clonotype has only a few counts. The genes are TRBV6-1 and TRBJ2-7; 9 bases map to TRBD1. The V gene end was trimmed by 4 bases and the J gene end by 4 bases; junction bases not matched to a gene: 5. This CDR3 has 14 amino acids. Germline assignment: CDR1 MNHNS and CDR2 SASEGT. CDR3 nucleotide sequence: TGTGCCAGCAGTGCCGGGACAGGGAATTACGAGCAGTACTTC. Translated, it gives CASSAGTGNYEQYF.

The J gene is TRBJ2-3, the V gene TRBV6-2 or TRBV6-3; 7 nucleotides agree with TRBD1. Germline V gives CDR1 MNHEY, CDR2 SVGEGT. There are 16 residues in the CDR3. J lost 2 bases, V lost 2 bases, and 7 bases had no gene match. The CDR3 bases are TGTGCCAGCAGTTACGGGTCTGGGACAGCCACAGATACGCAGTATTTT. Its translation is CASSYGSGTATDTQYF.

J is TRBJ1-1 and V is TRBV7-9, with TRBD1 as a possible D gene (5 bases). The V gene lost 2 bases and the J gene lost 4 bases, with 17 bases spanning the gap. Germline CDR1 SEHNR, CDR2 FQNEAQ (reference sequence). CDR3 length equals 16 residues. CDR3 region: CASSLMAVRAFTEAFF. CDR3 DNA: TGTGCCAGCAGCTTAATGGCGGTCAGGGCGTTCACTGAAGCTTTCTTT. The entire variable domain, with the rest obtained from reference TRBV7-9 and TRBJ1-1, is as follows: DTGVSQNPRHKITKRGQNVTFRCDPISEHNRLYWYRQTLGQGPEFLTYFQNEAQLEKSRLLSDRFSAERPKGSFSTLEIQRTEQGDSAMYLCASSLMAVRAFTEAFFGQGTRLTVV.

This clonotype was observed at least ten times. The chain has TRBV10-3 and TRBJ2-5; 7 bases match TRBD1. Germline loops: CDR1 ENHRY, CDR2 SYGVKD. The CDR3 is made up of 15 amino acids. The J segment lost 3 bases and the V segment lost 4 bases, leaving 8 bases of the junction unmatched. In DNA, the CDR3 is TGTGCCATCAGTGGGGGGACAGAAAGAAAAGAGACCCAGTACTTC. This translates into CAISGGTERKETQYF.

Comment on this clonotype: Just one base apart from a much larger clone, this may be a read error. The chain is built from TRBV12-3 or TRBV12-4 and TRBJ2-1; no definite D call. The CDR3 has 16 amino acids. V was trimmed by 3 bases and J by 10 bases, leaving 22 bases between them. CDR3 loop: CASSLRTSIDSYEQFF. CDR3 nucleotides: TGTGCCAGCAGTTTGAGAACATCAATAGATTCCTACGAGCAGTTCTTC.

In this sample, this clonotype turned up a few times. This chain uses TRBV9 with TRBJ2-3; possibly TRBD1 or TRBD2 for D (5 bases each). The length of the CDR3 is 16 residues. Trimming stripped 4 bases from V and 2 bases from J, with 17 bases between. Germline V CDR1 and CDR2: SGDLS, YYNGEE. The CDR3 loop is CASSPWDPPYTDTQYF. In nucleotides, the CDR3 is TGTGCCAGCAGCCCCTGGGACCCTCCGTACACAGATACGCAGTATTTT.

This clonotype came up a few times. The J gene is TRBJ2-1, the V gene TRBV7-9, with 10 bases fitting TRBD2. Losses at the gene ends were 4 bases for V and 7 bases for J; bases not matched to a gene: 7. Germline values: CDR1 SEHNR, CDR2 FQNEAQ (reference sequence). CDR3 size: 15 residues. The DNA for the CDR3 is TGTGCCAGCAGCTCCCCGGGACTAGCGATTAATGAGCAGTTCTTC. The encoded protein is CASSSPGLAINEQFF. Variable domain in full (rest from reference TRBV7-9 and TRBJ2-1): DTGVSQNPRHKITKRGQNVTFRCDPISEHNRLYWYRQTLGQGPEFLTYFQNEAQLEKSRLLSDRFSAERPKGSFSTLEIQRTEQGDSAMYLCASSSPGLAINEQFFGPGTRLTVL.

In its sample, this clonotype was seen a few times. The V and J genes are TRBV11-2 and TRBJ2-7; the D gene is possibly TRBD2 (6 bases). Matching the DNA end better, TRBJ2-4 makes the J call doubtful. Germline CDR1 reads SGHAT; CDR2 reads FQNNGV. This CDR3 has 16 residues. The CDR3, as DNA: TGTGCCAGCAGCTTAGTTAAGGGTACGAGCGGGAACATTCAGTACTTC. Translation gives CASSLVKGTSGNIQYF.